This passage covers 27 T cell receptor beta chains from one sample sequenced in a study of long-term antiretroviral therapy in people with HIV. Runs used v3.0 of the immunoSEQ assay and were done at survey level. Sequenced by immunoSEQ multiplex PCR; TCRdb stores in-frame clones only, minus some. The sample holds some 30,000 clones, approximately 84% seen once. The specimen comprised unsorted PBMCs, sampled 2 years after starting antiretroviral therapy. These receptors all stem from a man aged 50 to 60 with HIV.

V usage is TRBV14 and J usage is TRBJ1-1, with 9 bases matching TRBD1. With V trimmed by 2 bases and J by 5 bases, 3 bases remained unmatched. The germline V gene encodes CDR1 SGHDN and CDR2 FVKESK. The CDR3 runs to 14 residues. The CDR3 loop is CASSQTGGVTEAFF. The CDR3, as DNA: TGTGCCAGCAGCCAAACAGGGGGCGTTACTGAAGCTTTCTTT.

The chain combines TRBV28 with TRBJ1-5; TRBD1 matches at 8 bases. Germline CDR1 reads MDHEN; CDR2 reads SYDVKM. The CDR3 is 18 amino acids. The junction had 14 bases not matched to a gene; V was cut back by 5 bases and J by 2 bases. The CDR3 here is CASSTRDRSTYGNQPQHF. For the CDR3, the DNA is TGTGCCAGCAGTACCCGGGACAGGTCAACGTATGGCAATCAGCCCCAGCATTTT.

V is TRBV19 and J is TRBJ2-6; tentatively, D is TRBD1 (6 bases). CDR3 length equals 17 residues. V lost 5 bases and J lost 4, with 18 bases in between. Germline-derived CDR1 and CDR2 are LNHDA and SQIVND (reference sequence). In DNA, the CDR3 is TGTGCCAGTAGTTTTTCACAGGGAACTCTGGGGGCCAACGTCCTGACTTTC. Protein: CASSFSQGTLGANVLTF.

The chain carries TRBV6-1 and TRBJ1-2; D is perhaps TRBD1 (5 bases). Per germline, CDR1 MNHNS and CDR2 SASEGT. Between the trimmed V and J ends, which lost 3 bases and 8 bases, there was a span of 16 bases. This CDR3 comprises 14 residues. CDR3 sequence reads: CASSETTALGGYTF. CDR3 DNA: TGTGCCAGCAGTGAGACGACAGCCTTAGGGGGCTACACCTTC.

The V call is TRBV30, the J call TRBJ2-3, with D possibly being TRBD2 (5 bases). In germline, CDR1 is GTSNPN, CDR2 SVGIG (reference sequence). V was pared by 7 bases and J by 5 bases, with 16 bases between. The CDR3 extends over 13 amino acids. The CDR3 loop is CASSLFEGDTQYF. The CDR3 DNA reads as TGTGCCTCCAGCCTCTTCGAGGGAGATACGCAGTATTTT.

The rearrangement links TRBV7-9 to TRBJ2-4; 8 nucleotides match TRBD2. The V and J ends lost 2 bases and 6 bases, in that order; junction bases with no gene match: 3. The CDR3 sequence is 14 residues long. In germline, CDR1 is SEHNR, CDR2 FQNEAQ (reference sequence). This CDR3 reads CASSLSGRGNIQYF. DNA for the CDR3: TGTGCCAGCAGCTTAAGCGGGAGAGGAAACATTCAGTACTTC.

CDR3 sequence reads: CASSTYSKGHRETQYF. The CDR3 nucleotides read TGTGCCAGCAGTACATACAGTAAGGGGCATCGTGAGACCCAGTACTTC. The V call is TRBV28, the J call TRBJ2-5, with a tentative D call TRBD1 (5 bases). Per the germline V gene, CDR1 is MDHEN and CDR2 is SYDVKM. The V end lost 5 bases, the J end lost 5 bases, and 21 bases lay between the germline ends. There are 16 residues in the CDR3. The whole variable domain, filled in from reference TRBV28 and TRBJ2-5, reads DVKVTQSSRYLVKRTGEKVFLECVQDMDHENMFWYRQDPGLGLRLIYFSYDVKMKEKGDIPEGYSVSREKKERFSLILESASTNQTSMYLCASSTYSKGHRETQYFGPGTRLLVL.

The chain couples TRBV18 to TRBJ1-5; TRBD1 matches at 9 bases. CDR3 size: 16 residues. The ends lost 3 bases at V and 1 base at J; junction bases unmatched: 4. Germline V gene lookup returns CDR1 KGHSH and CDR2 LQKENI. The CDR3 here is CASSPVGQGSNQPQHF. The CDR3, as DNA: TGTGCCAGCTCACCGGTGGGACAGGGCAGCAATCAGCCCCAGCATTTT.

The rearrangement uses TRBV5-1 and TRBJ2-3, with TRBD2 matching 9 bases. The CDR3 runs 16 residues. V dropped 2 bases and J dropped 1; count of bases not matched to a gene: 5. CDR1 is SGHRS, CDR2 YFSETQ, per germline. The CDR3 bases are TGCGCCAGCAGCTTACACGCTAGCGGGGGCACAGATACGCAGTATTTT. Amino acid sequence: CASSLHASGGTDTQYF.

The sample holds one count of this clone. The chain recombines TRBV5-8 with TRBJ2-5; D is perhaps TRBD1 or TRBD2 (5 bases each). Germline CDR1 reads SGHTS; CDR2 reads YDEGEE. Trimming cost V 2 bases and J 1 base, with 15 bases left between them. The CDR3 is 16 residues long. The CDR3 DNA reads TGTGCCAGCAGCTTCATTGGGGACGAATTCCAAGAGACCCAGTACTTC. This gives the protein CASSFIGDEFQETQYF. The full variable domain, completed using reference TRBV5-8 and TRBJ2-5, is EAGVTQSPTHLIKTRGQQATLRCSPISGHTSVYWYQQALGLGLQFLLWYDEGEERNRGNFPPRFSGRQFPNYSSELNVNALELEDSALYLCASSFIGDEFQETQYFGPGTRLLVL.

The chain uses TRBV25-1 and TRBJ2-2, with TRBD1 matching over 9 bases. Germline lookup yields CDR1 MGHDK and CDR2 SYGVNS. V was clipped by 5 bases and J by 0 bases; unmatched bases: 7. The length of the CDR3 is 17 residues. The CDR3: CASSKHRDRANTGELFF. The CDR3 nucleotides are TGTGCCAGCAGTAAGCACCGGGACAGGGCGAACACCGGGGAGCTGTTTTTT. Supplemented by reference TRBV25-1 and TRBJ2-2, the full variable domain reads EADIYQTPRYLVIGTGKKITLECSQTMGHDKMYWYQQDPGMELHLIHYSYGVNSTEKGDLSSESTVSRIRTEHFPLTLESARPSHTSQYLCASSKHRDRANTGELFFGEGSRLTVL.

The chain has TRBV28 and TRBJ1-4, with 8 bases matching TRBD1. J lost 0 bases, V lost 3 bases, and 12 bases had no gene match. This CDR3 is built from 19 residues. In germline, CDR1 is MDHEN, CDR2 SYDVKM. CDR3 coding DNA: TGTGCCAGCAGTTTGAAAAGGACAGGGTACGGAGCAACTAATGAAAAACTGTTTTTT. This sequence encodes CASSLKRTGYGATNEKLFF. The variable domain in full, completed from reference TRBV28 and TRBJ1-4, reads DVKVTQSSRYLVKRTGEKVFLECVQDMDHENMFWYRQDPGLGLRLIYFSYDVKMKEKGDIPEGYSVSREKKERFSLILESASTNQTSMYLCASSLKRTGYGATNEKLFFGSGTQLSVL.

This rearrangement joins TRBV6-4 to TRBJ2-7; TRBD1 is a possible D gene (6 bases). CDR3 length: 13 residues. Trimming left V 1 base short and J 3 bases short, with 7 bases between. Germline V gene data show CDR1 as MRHNA and CDR2 as SNTAGT. CDR3 nucleotide sequence: TGTGCCAGCAGTGACTGGGGGCTCTACGAGCAGTACTTC. This encodes CASSDWGLYEQYF.

The chain combines TRBV11-3 with TRBJ1-2, with unresolved D. This CDR3 is 13 amino acids long. Trimming took 2 bases from V and 4 from J, leaving 8 bases between them. The germline CDR1 and CDR2 sequences are SGHNT and YENEEA. For the CDR3, the DNA is TGTGCCAGCAGCTTAAGGACCAGCTATGGCTACACCTTC. Its protein product is CASSLRTSYGYTF.

This chain joins TRBV11-2 and TRBJ2-5; TRBD1 matches at 9 bases. Germline values: CDR1 SGHAT, CDR2 FQNNGV. The CDR3 contains 14 residues. Trimming removed 4 bases from V and 3 bases from J; junction bases left unmatched: 3. CDR3 DNA sequence: TGTGCCAGCAGCTCCTGGACAGGGGAAGAGACCCAGTACTTC. Its protein product is CASSSWTGEETQYF.

The chain uses TRBV4-3 and TRBJ2-1; either TRBD1 or TRBD2 may supply D (5 bases each). In germline, CDR1 is LGHNA, CDR2 YSLEER. V was shortened by 4 bases and J by 8 bases, with 18 bases between the two germline ends. The length of the CDR3 is 15 residues. This CDR3 reads CASSREGSSADEQFF. CDR3 DNA: TGCGCCAGCAGCCGTGAGGGGAGTTCAGCCGATGAGCAGTTCTTC.

This clone came up once. This chain joins TRBV30 and TRBJ2-2; the D gene is possibly TRBD2 (7 bases). This CDR3 is built from 15 residues. Germline V lookup: CDR1 GTSNPN, CDR2 SVGIG (reference sequence). Trimming cost V 0 bases and J 7 bases, with 15 bases left between them. CDR3 region: CAWSVRRGAGGELFF. In nucleotides, the CDR3 is TGTGCCTGGAGTGTACGTCGGGGGGCGGGCGGGGAGCTGTTTTTT.

V is TRBV11-2 and J is TRBJ1-1; a possible D gene is TRBD1 (5 bases). V was pared by 1 base and J by 5 bases, with 17 bases between. The CDR3 is made up of 16 amino acids. Germline CDR1 is SGHAT and CDR2 is FQNNGV. The CDR3 nucleotides read TGTGCCAGCAGCTTAGGACCGCAGGGTTGGTCGACTGAAGCTTTCTTT. Protein product: CASSLGPQGWSTEAFF.

The chain recombines TRBV13 with TRBJ2-7; weak D call: TRBD2 (5 bases). Between the trimmed V and J ends, which lost 1 base and 6 bases, there was a span of 10 bases. CDR1 and CDR2 (germline): PRHDT, FYEKMQ (reference sequence). The CDR3 extends over 13 amino acids. The CDR3 is CASSLADLAEQYF. CDR3 sequence (DNA): TGTGCCAGCAGCTTAGCGGACTTAGCCGAGCAGTACTTC.

This clone turned up a few times. V usage is TRBV15 and J usage is TRBJ1-2, with a tentative D call TRBD1 (5 bases). The ends were cut back, 0 bases at V and 7 bases at J, with 18 bases in the middle. The V gene's germline CDR1 is LNHNV and CDR2 YYDKDF (reference sequence). The CDR3 is made up of 16 amino acids. In DNA form, the CDR3 reads TGTGCCACCAGCAGAGATAGGGAGGGAGCGAGGGGTGGCTACACCTTC. As protein: CATSRDREGARGGYTF.

The chain uses TRBV19 and TRBJ2-3; D is unresolved. The CDR3 spans 15 residues. Germline CDR1 is LNHDA and CDR2 is SQIVND (reference sequence). Trimming stripped 7 bases from V and 2 bases from J, with 16 bases between. CDR3 in DNA: TGTGCCAGTAACAGCCCGACTGGCACCACAGATACGCAGTATTTT. Its translation: CASNSPTGTTDTQYF.

There are a few counts of this clone. This sequence joins TRBV19 and TRBJ2-7; D gene uncertain. Trimming cost V 5 bases and J 3 bases, with 14 bases left between them. Germline CDR1 and CDR2: LNHDA and SQIVND (reference sequence). The CDR3 loop spans 14 amino acids. Here the CDR3 reads CASSQADRIYEQYF. In nucleotides, the CDR3 is TGTGCCAGTAGTCAAGCCGACCGAATCTACGAGCAGTACTTC. Full variable domain (remainder filled in from reference TRBV19 and TRBJ2-7): DGGITQSPKYLFRKEGQNVTLSCEQNLNHDAMYWYRQDPGQGLRLIYYSQIVNDFQKGDIAEGYSVSREKKESFPLTVTSAQKNPTAFYLCASSQADRIYEQYFGPGTRLTVT.

The table lists this clone with a count of one. This chain joins TRBV4-3 and TRBJ2-5; D tentatively fits TRBD1 or TRBD2 (6 bases each). Germline assignment: CDR1 LGHNA and CDR2 YSLEER. The V end lost 1 base, the J end lost 5 bases, and 14 bases lay between the germline ends. The CDR3 runs to 15 residues. In DNA form, the CDR3 reads TGCGCCAGCAGCCAAGGCGGAGGGGGTACGGAGACCCAGTACTTC. Amino acid sequence: CASSQGGGGTETQYF.

This clone was found once. The chain uses TRBV7-2 and TRBJ1-5; possibly TRBD1 for D (5 bases). Trimming stripped 1 base from V and 5 bases from J, with 12 bases between. The CDR3 spans 15 residues. Looked up from germline, CDR1 is SGHTA and CDR2 is FQGNSA. CDR3 protein: CASSLGPGGYQPQHF. CDR3 DNA sequence: TGTGCCAGCAGCTTAGGCCCGGGGGGGTATCAGCCCCAGCATTTT. The entire variable domain, with the rest obtained from reference TRBV7-2 and TRBJ1-5, is as follows: GAGVSQSPSNKVTEKGKDVELRCDPISGHTALYWYRQSLGQGLEFLIYFQGNSAPDKSGLPSDRFSAERTGGSVSTLTIQRTQQEDSAVYLCASSLGPGGYQPQHFGDGTRLSIL.

This chain links TRBV28 with TRBJ1-2; TRBD1 matches at 7 bases. The CDR3 runs to 15 residues. Germline CDR1 reads MDHEN; CDR2 reads SYDVKM. Trimming removed 8 bases from V and 1 base from J; junction bases left unmatched: 10. CDR3 sequence: CASLAGTDHNYGYTF. The CDR3 nucleotides are TGTGCCAGCCTTGCCGGGACAGATCATAACTATGGCTACACCTTC.

The chain is built from TRBV4-3 and TRBJ2-7; perhaps D is TRBD1 or TRBD2 (5 bases each). This CDR3 is 13 amino acids long. V was clipped by 0 bases and J by 6 bases, with 9 bases between them. Per germline, CDR1 LGHNA and CDR2 YSLEER. The chain's CDR3 is CASSQEAGTEQYF. The CDR3 region has the DNA TGCGCCAGCAGCCAAGAGGCAGGGACCGAGCAGTACTTC.

The genes are TRBV7-9 and TRBJ2-2, with D possibly being TRBD1 (6 bases). From germline, CDR1 is SEHNR and CDR2 FQNEAQ (reference sequence). V gave up 5 bases and J gave up 2 bases, with 9 bases separating them. This CDR3 is built from 14 residues. CDR3 sequence (DNA): TGTGCCAGCAGCCGGACAGACAACACCGGGGAGCTGTTTTTT. It encodes CASSRTDNTGELFF. The full variable domain, its missing parts supplied by reference TRBV7-9 and TRBJ2-2, is DTGVSQNPRHKITKRGQNVTFRCDPISEHNRLYWYRQTLGQGPEFLTYFQNEAQLEKSRLLSDRFSAERPKGSFSTLEIQRTEQGDSAMYLCASSRTDNTGELFFGEGSRLTVL.